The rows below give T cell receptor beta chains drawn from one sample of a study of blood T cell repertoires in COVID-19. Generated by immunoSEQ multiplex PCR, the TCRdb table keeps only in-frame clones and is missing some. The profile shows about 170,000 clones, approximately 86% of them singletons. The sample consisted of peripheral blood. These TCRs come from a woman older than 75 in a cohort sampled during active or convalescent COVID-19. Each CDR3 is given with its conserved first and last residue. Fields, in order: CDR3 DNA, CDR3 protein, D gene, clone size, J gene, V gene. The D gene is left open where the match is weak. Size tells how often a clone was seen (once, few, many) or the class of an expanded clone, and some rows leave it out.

cdr3_nt: TGCGCCAGCAGCTTGATGCAGGATCGGAACATTCAGTACTTC
cdr3_aa: CASSLMQDRNIQYF
d_call: .
clone_size: .
j_call: TRBJ2-4
v_call: TRBV5-1

cdr3_nt: TGCGCCAGCAGCTTGGCCACGACAGGGGGCAGTTCACCCCTCCACTTT
cdr3_aa: CASSLATTGGSSPLHF
d_call: TRBD1
clone_size: .
j_call: TRBJ1-6
v_call: TRBV5-1

cdr3_nt: TGCGCCAGCAGCTTCGGACAGGGGTACTCTGTTGGGTACGAGCAGTACTTC
cdr3_aa: CASSFGQGYSVGYEQYF
d_call: TRBD1
clone_size: .
j_call: TRBJ2-7
v_call: TRBV5-1

cdr3_nt: TGTGCCAGTAGTAGGGGTACAGGGTACGGAGATACGCAGTATTTT
cdr3_aa: CASSRGTGYGDTQYF
d_call: .
clone_size: .
j_call: TRBJ2-3
v_call: TRBV19

cdr3_nt: TGTGCCAGCAGGGACAGCCGAAACACCGGGGAGCTGTTTTTT
cdr3_aa: CASRDSRNTGELFF
d_call: .
clone_size: .
j_call: TRBJ2-2
v_call: TRBV28

cdr3_nt: TGTGCCAGCAGCTCAAGAAGGACTAGCGGGGGGGTAAAAAACATTCAGTACTTC
cdr3_aa: CASSSRRTSGGVKNIQYF
d_call: TRBD2
clone_size: .
j_call: TRBJ2-4
v_call: TRBV7-2

cdr3_nt: TGTGCCAGCAGCGGACTAGCGGGATTTTACGAGCAGTACTTC
cdr3_aa: CASSGLAGFYEQYF
d_call: TRBD2
clone_size: .
j_call: TRBJ2-7
v_call: TRBV2

cdr3_nt: TGTGCCAGCTCACCGGACAGGGGAAATTCACCCCTCCACTTT
cdr3_aa: CASSPDRGNSPLHF
d_call: TRBD1
clone_size: few
j_call: TRBJ1-6
v_call: TRBV18

cdr3_nt: TGTGCCAGCAGTTACTCGAGGGAGGCCGCGAACACTGAAGCTTTCTTT
cdr3_aa: CASSYSREAANTEAFF
d_call: .
clone_size: .
j_call: TRBJ1-1
v_call: TRBV6-5

cdr3_nt: TGCGCCAGCAGCCAGCAGGGGGCGTGGACAGATACGCAGTATTTT
cdr3_aa: CASSQQGAWTDTQYF
d_call: TRBD1
clone_size: .
j_call: TRBJ2-3
v_call: TRBV5-1

cdr3_nt: TGTGCCAGCTCACCATCTGGGAGTGGCCAAGAGACCCAGTACTTC
cdr3_aa: CASSPSGSGQETQYF
d_call: .
clone_size: .
j_call: TRBJ2-5
v_call: TRBV18

cdr3_nt: TGTGCCAGAAGCTTTACAGGGTGGCTTAACTATGGCTACACCTTC
cdr3_aa: CARSFTGWLNYGYTF
d_call: .
clone_size: .
j_call: TRBJ1-2
v_call: TRBV5-3

cdr3_nt: TGTGCCAGCAGCTCCGGGGGGTCCACAGATACGCAGTATTTT
cdr3_aa: CASSSGGSTDTQYF
d_call: TRBD2
clone_size: .
j_call: TRBJ2-3
v_call: TRBV7-2

cdr3_nt: TGTGCCAGCAGCCGGGGTGGGACCGGGAGGAATTCACCCCTCCACTTT
cdr3_aa: CASSRGGTGRNSPLHF
d_call: .
clone_size: .
j_call: TRBJ1-6
v_call: TRBV3-1/TRBV3-2

cdr3_nt: TGTGCCATCAAATCAGGGTTGGCTAATGAAAAACTGTTTTTT
cdr3_aa: CAIKSGLANEKLFF
d_call: .
clone_size: .
j_call: TRBJ1-4
v_call: TRBV10-3

cdr3_nt: TGTGCCAGCAGCTTCTCCAGGTCTAACTATGGCTACACCTTC
cdr3_aa: CASSFSRSNYGYTF
d_call: .
clone_size: .
j_call: TRBJ1-2
v_call: TRBV7-8

cdr3_nt: TGTGCCAGCATTGGGGCCGTGACGAGGAACGAGCAGTACTTC
cdr3_aa: CASIGAVTRNEQYF
d_call: .
clone_size: .
j_call: TRBJ2-7
v_call: TRBV28

cdr3_nt: TGTGCCAGCTCACCAGCCGTTAGGGAGACTGAAGCTTTCTTT
cdr3_aa: CASSPAVRETEAFF
d_call: .
clone_size: .
j_call: TRBJ1-1
v_call: TRBV18

cdr3_nt: TGTGCCAGTAGTCAGGTTATCTCTGGGGCCAACGTCCTGACTTTC
cdr3_aa: CASSQVISGANVLTF
d_call: .
clone_size: .
j_call: TRBJ2-6
v_call: TRBV28

cdr3_nt: TGTGCCAGCAGCTTGGACAGGGCCTCCCGCATCTATGGCTACACCTTC
cdr3_aa: CASSLDRASRIYGYTF
d_call: .
clone_size: .
j_call: TRBJ1-2
v_call: TRBV5-5

cdr3_nt: TGTGCCAGCTCTCCACTCCAGGGGTACACTGAAGCTTTCTTT
cdr3_aa: CASSPLQGYTEAFF
d_call: .
clone_size: .
j_call: TRBJ1-1
v_call: TRBV7-8

cdr3_nt: TGTGCCAGCAGCTTAGGTCCGGGAAGGTCGAATACGCAGTATTTT
cdr3_aa: CASSLGPGRSNTQYF
d_call: .
clone_size: few
j_call: TRBJ2-3
v_call: TRBV7-8

cdr3_nt: TGCGCCAGCAGCTCTCTAGCGGGAGACGGAAAAGAGACCCAGTACTTC
cdr3_aa: CASSSLAGDGKETQYF
d_call: TRBD2
clone_size: .
j_call: TRBJ2-5
v_call: TRBV5-1

cdr3_nt: TGTGCCAGCAGTTTAGGGACATATGGCTACACCTTC
cdr3_aa: CASSLGTYGYTF
d_call: .
clone_size: .
j_call: TRBJ1-2
v_call: TRBV12-3/TRBV12-4

cdr3_nt: TGTGCCAGCACCCAGGGGAAAGTGGAGACCCAGTACTTC
cdr3_aa: CASTQGKVETQYF
d_call: .
clone_size: many
j_call: TRBJ2-5
v_call: TRBV21-1

cdr3_nt: TGCGCCAGCAGCACCGATGGGGCTAGCAATCAGCCCCAGCATTTT
cdr3_aa: CASSTDGASNQPQHF
d_call: .
clone_size: .
j_call: TRBJ1-5
v_call: TRBV5-1

cdr3_nt: TGTGCCAGCACTATCAACAGGGGTTCTAATGAAAAACTGTTTTTT
cdr3_aa: CASTINRGSNEKLFF
d_call: TRBD1
clone_size: .
j_call: TRBJ1-4
v_call: TRBV2

cdr3_nt: TGTGCCAGCAGTTTTGAAGCCCAGGGGAGCTCCTACGAGCAGTACTTC
cdr3_aa: CASSFEAQGSSYEQYF
d_call: .
clone_size: .
j_call: TRBJ2-7
v_call: TRBV28

cdr3_nt: TGTGCCAGCAGCTTTACAGGGGCGGGCTATGGCTACACCTTC
cdr3_aa: CASSFTGAGYGYTF
d_call: TRBD1
clone_size: .
j_call: TRBJ1-2
v_call: TRBV11-2

cdr3_nt: TGTGCCAGTAGTAGGGTGAGGGGGCTTCCGCCTGGCTACACCTTC
cdr3_aa: CASSRVRGLPPGYTF
d_call: TRBD1
clone_size: .
j_call: TRBJ1-2
v_call: TRBV19

cdr3_nt: TGTGCCAGCAGTGCTCAGACATACTCGGTCGAAGCTTTCTTT
cdr3_aa: CASSAQTYSVEAFF
d_call: .
clone_size: .
j_call: TRBJ1-1
v_call: TRBV25-1

cdr3_nt: TGTGCCATCAGTGAGTCGAGCAGGCCTCGCGAAGCTTTCTTT
cdr3_aa: CAISESSRPREAFF
d_call: .
clone_size: few
j_call: TRBJ1-1
v_call: TRBV10-3

cdr3_nt: TGTGCCTGGAGTTCACCGGGACACCGGGTCAATGAGCAGTTCTTC
cdr3_aa: CAWSSPGHRVNEQFF
d_call: .
clone_size: .
j_call: TRBJ2-1
v_call: TRBV30

cdr3_nt: TGCGCCAGCAGCTTGGACGGTTATTCTGGGGCCAACGTCCTGACTTTC
cdr3_aa: CASSLDGYSGANVLTF
d_call: .
clone_size: .
j_call: TRBJ2-6
v_call: TRBV5-1

cdr3_nt: TGTGCCAGCAGTGCGACAGGGGCACGTGAAAAACTGTTTTTT
cdr3_aa: CASSATGAREKLFF
d_call: TRBD1
clone_size: .
j_call: TRBJ1-4
v_call: TRBV2

cdr3_nt: TGTGCCAGCAGTTTAGGCGGACTAGCGGGGGACATTCAGTACTTC
cdr3_aa: CASSLGGLAGDIQYF
d_call: TRBD2
clone_size: once
j_call: TRBJ2-4
v_call: TRBV9

cdr3_nt: TGTGCCAGCAGGCTAACAGGGTCTGGAAACACCATATATTTT
cdr3_aa: CASRLTGSGNTIYF
d_call: .
clone_size: .
j_call: TRBJ1-3
v_call: TRBV28

cdr3_nt: TGTGCCAGCTCACCTACAGAAAACACTGAAGCTTTCTTT
cdr3_aa: CASSPTENTEAFF
d_call: .
clone_size: .
j_call: TRBJ1-1
v_call: TRBV18

cdr3_nt: TGTGCCAGCAGCGTAGCTTCGGGACTAGCGGGGGGGCCATATGAGCAGTTCTTC
cdr3_aa: CASSVASGLAGGPYEQFF
d_call: TRBD2
clone_size: .
j_call: TRBJ2-1
v_call: TRBV9

cdr3_nt: TGTGCCAGCAAACCCGCGACTAGCGGGGCCCCCTCCCAAGGCGGGCAGTATTTT
cdr3_aa: CASKPATSGAPSQGGQYF
d_call: TRBD2
clone_size: once
j_call: TRBJ2-3
v_call: TRBV7-8

cdr3_nt: TGTGCCAGCTCACCTTGGACTAGCGGGGGTTACGAGCAGTACTTC
cdr3_aa: CASSPWTSGGYEQYF
d_call: TRBD2
clone_size: .
j_call: TRBJ2-7
v_call: TRBV18

cdr3_nt: TGTGCTAGTGGTTTGGATATTCAGGGTGCTGGCTACACCTTC
cdr3_aa: CASGLDIQGAGYTF
d_call: .
clone_size: .
j_call: TRBJ1-2
v_call: TRBV12-5

cdr3_nt: TGTGCCAGCAGATGGGGGGGCACCGGGGAGCTGTTTTTT
cdr3_aa: CASRWGGTGELFF
d_call: TRBD2
clone_size: .
j_call: TRBJ2-2
v_call: TRBV28

cdr3_nt: TGTGCCAGTAGTCCCCAGACAGGGACCACAGATACGCAGTATTTT
cdr3_aa: CASSPQTGTTDTQYF
d_call: TRBD1
clone_size: .
j_call: TRBJ2-3
v_call: TRBV19

cdr3_nt: TGTGCCAGCAGCTTCCGGGGGGACAGGGATACGCAGTATTTT
cdr3_aa: CASSFRGDRDTQYF
d_call: .
clone_size: .
j_call: TRBJ2-3
v_call: TRBV11-2